The entry that follows covers one T cell receptor beta chain sequence. The sample comes from a study of blood T cells in healthy people across ages. Together with a sample-barcoded 5' primer, a J-beta primer mix was included in a second PCR lasting about 7 to 11 cycles. Via MiXCR, TCRdb re-called the 5' RACE reads, giving one row per CDR3 protein. Among roughly 1,300,000 distinct CDR3 sequences listed, 59% were seen once. The CDR3 is made up of 17 amino acids. Germline V gene data show CDR1 as ENHRY and CDR2 as SYGVKD. V lost 4 bases to trimming and J lost 2 bases; unmatched junction nucleotides: 13. What was sequenced was blood. This sequence originates from a man aged 18-30 years in good health. V is TRBV10-3 and J is TRBJ2-5; 7 bases map to TRBD2. Written as DNA, the CDR3 is TGTGCCATCAGTGCTCCCGGGGCCCCGGGGGGTCAAGAGACCCAGTACTTC. Encoded protein: CAISAPGAPGGQETQYF.